This T cell receptor beta chain stems from a study of blood T cell repertoires in COVID-19. Study in general: Specimens from acute and convalescent COVID-19 originated in the United States, Italy and Spain. Sources were T cells, B-cell-depleted T cells, or PBMCs; the material itself was cDNA or gDNA.

In the original processing: Estimation of nucleated cell counts was performed using reference gene primer amplification. The data were produced by immunoSEQ multiplex PCR, yet TCRdb's version contains in-frame clones alone and is incomplete. From that table come the V and J calls and clone size; the DNA was used to work out D and trimming. This sample carries 70,000 or so clones, 75% to 90% of them seen once, and the ten largest clones take 4% to 5.5%. Germline V gene data show CDR1 as GTSNPN and CDR2 as SVGIG (reference sequence). The CDR3 totals 13 residues. Trimming cost V 0 bases and J 7 bases; bases outside gene matches: 3.

The chain combines TRBV30 with TRBJ1-5, with 7 bases aligning to TRBD1. This receptor was identified in a man aged 50 to 59 with active COVID-19. Sequenced sample: peripheral blood. CDR3 in amino acids: CAWSVTGEQPQHF. The CDR3 DNA follows: TGTGCCTGGAGTGTCACAGGGGAACAGCCCCAGCATTTT.